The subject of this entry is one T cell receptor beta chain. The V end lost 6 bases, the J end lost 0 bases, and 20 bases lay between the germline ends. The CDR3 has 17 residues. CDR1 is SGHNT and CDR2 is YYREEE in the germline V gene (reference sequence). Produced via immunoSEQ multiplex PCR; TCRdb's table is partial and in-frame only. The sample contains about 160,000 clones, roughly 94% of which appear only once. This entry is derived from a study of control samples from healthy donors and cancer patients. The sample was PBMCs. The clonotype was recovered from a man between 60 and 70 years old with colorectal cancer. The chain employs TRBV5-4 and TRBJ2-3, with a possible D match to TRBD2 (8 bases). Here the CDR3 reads CASNQGGGGPSTDTQYF. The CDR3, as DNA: TGTGCCAGCAACCAAGGGGGCGGGGGGCCTAGCACAGATACGCAGTATTTT.